Shown below are 14 T cell receptor beta chains from a single sample sequenced in a study of cytomegalovirus exposure and HLA in healthy donors. With 60 Vbeta and 13 Jbeta primers, the PCR was carried out. Data came from immunoSEQ multiplex PCR; TCRdb stores just in-frame clones and leaves some out. This table has around 130,000 clones, over 70% appearing once. Material: PBMCs. The receptors stem from a woman in her late teens or twenties in good health and CMV-seronegative.

J is TRBJ1-2 and V is TRBV7-9; 7 bases agree with TRBD1. The CDR3 covers 13 residues. V lost 4 bases, J lost 3 bases, and 2 bases stayed unmatched. The V gene's germline CDR1 is SEHNR and CDR2 FQNEAQ (reference sequence). The CDR3 is CASSSGTDYGYTF. CDR3 nucleotides: TGTGCCAGCAGCTCCGGGACAGACTATGGCTACACCTTC.

The chain is built from TRBV5-4 and TRBJ2-5; TRBD2 matches 10 bases. V was pared by 1 base and J by 2 bases, with 5 bases of the junction left unmatched. Per the germline V gene, CDR1 is SGHNT and CDR2 is YYREEE (reference sequence). The CDR3 is made up of 16 amino acids. The CDR3 loop reads CASSLPSGSTQETQYF. The DNA of the CDR3 is TGTGCCAGCAGCTTGCCTAGCGGGAGCACACAAGAGACCCAGTACTTC.

The chain recombines TRBV15 with TRBJ1-1; weak D call: TRBD1 (6 bases). Germline CDR1 LNHNV, CDR2 YYDKDF (reference sequence). The CDR3 runs 14 residues. Trimming took 1 base from V and 1 from J, leaving 7 bases between them. CDR3 in DNA: TGTGCCACCAGCAGAGGGGACACGAACACTGAAGCTTTCTTT. It translates to CATSRGDTNTEAFF.

The rearrangement links TRBV5-1 to TRBJ2-7, with TRBD1 as a possible D gene (6 bases). Trimming removed 4 bases from V and 4 bases from J, with 24 bases in between. CDR3 size: 17 residues. Germline V CDR1 and CDR2: SGHRS, YFSETQ. The CDR3 nucleotides read TGCGCCAGCAGCCCCCGACCCTACAGGGCCGGAGAATACGAGCAGTACTTC. It translates to CASSPRPYRAGEYEQYF.

This chain uses TRBV30 with TRBJ1-1, with a tentative D call TRBD1 (5 bases). V gave up 5 bases and J gave up 4 bases, with 8 bases separating them. From germline, CDR1 is GTSNPN and CDR2 SVGIG (reference sequence). The CDR3 extends over 11 amino acids. As DNA, the CDR3 is TGTGCCTGGGGACAAATCACTGAAGCTTTCTTT. Residues: CAWGQITEAFF.

CDR3 protein: CASSRGATDTQYF. For the CDR3, the DNA is TGTGCCAGCAGCCGGGGGGCCACAGATACGCAGTATTTT. The chain employs TRBV7-7 and TRBJ2-3; possibly TRBD2 for D (7 bases). CDR3 size: 13 residues. V lost 5 bases and J 2 bases, leaving 8 bases between the germline ends. Germline CDR1 is SSHAT and CDR2 is FNYEAQ (reference sequence).

This clone was detected once. The chain links TRBV7-9 to TRBJ2-3; D gene uncertain. Trimming removed 11 bases at V and 5 bases at J, with 11 bases between. The germline gives CDR1 SEHNR, CDR2 FQNEAQ (reference sequence). The CDR3 has 11 amino acids. In DNA, the CDR3 is TGTGCCTTCCCCGAGGAAGATACGCAGTATTTT. Translated: CAFPEEDTQYF.

This clone was counted only a few times. The V and J genes are TRBV10-3 and TRBJ1-1, with TRBD1 matching over 7 bases. The germline gives CDR1 ENHRY, CDR2 SYGVKD. The CDR3 has 14 residues. With 6 bases clipped from V and 2 bases from J, the junction kept 6 bases outside the gene matches. The CDR3 here is CAIRFGQANTEAFF. In nucleotides, the CDR3 is TGTGCCATCAGGTTTGGACAGGCAAACACTGAAGCTTTCTTT.

There are a few counts of this clone. One end of the junction varies from germline; a read error may be responsible. The V gene is TRBV30, the J gene TRBJ2-3; D possibly corresponds to TRBD1 (6 bases). This CDR3 region has 14 residues. Germline V gene data show CDR1 as GTSNPN and CDR2 as SVGIG (reference sequence). The CDR3 sequence: CAWSVGGRTDTQYF. The CDR3 bases are TGTGCCTGGAGTGTAGGGGGTCGCACGGATACGCAGTATTTT. The full variable domain, completed using reference TRBV30 and TRBJ2-3, is SQTIHQWPATLVQPVGSPLSLECTVEGTSNPNLYWYRQAAGRGLQLLFYSVGIGQISSEVPQNLSASRPQDRQFILSSKKLLLSDSGFYLCAWSVGGRTDTQYFGPGTRLTVL.

The V gene is TRBV5-1, the J gene TRBJ2-7; 9 bases fit TRBD1. J gave up 2 bases and V 2 bases, and 5 bases lay outside the gene matches. The germline V gene has CDR1 SGHRS and CDR2 YFSETQ. The CDR3 is made up of 15 amino acids. CDR3 bases: TGCGCCAGCAGCTTCGGGACAGGGACAACCTACGAGCAGTACTTC. As protein: CASSFGTGTTYEQYF. The variable domain in full, completed from reference TRBV5-1 and TRBJ2-7, reads KAGVTQTPRYLIKTRGQQVTLSCSPISGHRSVSWYQQTPGQGLQFLFEYFSETQRNKGNFPGRFSGRQFSNSRSEMNVSTLELGDSALYLCASSFGTGTTYEQYFGPGTRLTVT.

The V gene is TRBV5-6, the J gene TRBJ1-2; 7 nucleotides line up with TRBD1. V trimming: 1 base; J trimming: 5 bases; junction bases outside the gene matches: 11. Germline CDR1 and CDR2: SGHDT and YYEEEE. The CDR3 has 16 amino acids. In DNA form, the CDR3 reads TGTGCCAGCAGCTTGTACCAGGGCAAGGGGGCTTATGGCTACACCTTC. Translating it yields CASSLYQGKGAYGYTF. The complete variable domain, with remaining parts taken from reference TRBV5-6 and TRBJ1-2, reads DAGVTQSPTHLIKTRGQQVTLRCSPKSGHDTVSWYQQALGQGPQFIFQYYEEEERQRGNFPDRFSGHQFPNYSSELNVNALLLGDSALYLCASSLYQGKGAYGYTFGSGTRLTVV.

The CDR3 region is CASSWSGPPYEQYF. As DNA, the CDR3 is TGTGCCAGCAGTTGGAGCGGGCCTCCCTACGAGCAGTACTTC. The chain carries TRBV6-5 and TRBJ2-7; D perhaps matches TRBD2 (6 bases). This CDR3 comprises 14 residues. Between the trimmed V and J ends, which lost 4 bases and 2 bases, there was a span of 12 bases. The V gene's germline CDR1 is MNHEY and CDR2 SVGAGI.

This rearrangement joins TRBV4-2 to TRBJ1-1, with 8 bases aligning to TRBD1. The CDR3 is 14 amino acids. CDR1 LGHNA and CDR2 YNFKEQ come from the germline V gene. V shed 6 bases, J shed 3 bases, and the junction held 6 bases outside the gene matches. CDR3 coding DNA: TGTGCCAGCAGTCAGACAGGGGATGACACTGAAGCTTTCTTT. It translates to CASSQTGDDTEAFF.

The J gene is TRBJ1-4, the V gene TRBV4-2; 10 bases line up with TRBD1. CDR3 length: 15 amino acids. With 1 base clipped from V and 8 bases from J, the junction kept 4 bases outside the gene matches. CDR1 is LGHNA, CDR2 YNFKEQ, per germline. CDR3 protein: CASSQVGTGDEKLFF. The CDR3 DNA sequence: TGTGCCAGCAGCCAAGTAGGGACAGGGGACGAAAAACTGTTTTTT.